This T cell receptor (beta chain) was retrieved from a study of beta chain features in type 1 diabetes. As for the study in general: In all, 107,917,701 sorted cells from all samples were analyzed. Regarding the study as a whole: All four CD4+ subsets of Type 1 diabetes patients contained TCRB CDR3s that were moderately but significantly shorter. For patients, the naive, central memory and Treg TCRB repertoires appeared more alike than for healthy donors.

The authors reverse transcribed all of the isolated RNA, so sequencing captured expressed TCRB transcripts. Sequencing was performed with immunoSEQ multiplex PCR; in TCRdb, only in-frame clones are kept and a portion is missing. The sample shows roughly 180,000 clones, less than 10% of them seen only once. The V and J ends lost 6 bases and 7 bases respectively, with 9 bases between them. This CDR3 is built from 12 residues. The V gene's germline CDR1 is MNHEY and CDR2 SVGAGI. On this clone itself: Antigen unknown.

The source material was central memory CD4+ T cells from blood. The chain uses TRBV6-5 and TRBJ2-2; tentative D call: TRBD1 (5 bases). The sequence was collected from a man in his late teens or twenties with type 1 diabetes. The CDR3 DNA reads as TGTGCCAGCAGCCAGGGCATCGGGGAGCTGTTTTTT. This gives the protein CASSQGIGELFF.